This passage covers 22 T cell receptor beta chains from one sample sequenced in a study of regulatory T cells in long-lasting Graves disease. Arm-PCR with iRepertoire HTBI primers amplified the CDR3 regions for these TCR beta libraries. TCRdb re-called the multiplex PCR reads through MiXCR, storing one row per CDR3 protein. This sample has approximately 470,000 distinct CDR3 sequences, with 20% to 25% found just once. As to time point: persistent/refractory GD, antithyroid drugs over 5 years with positive TRAb. PBMC-derived RNA was used for the TCR library. Source: peripheral blood mononuclear cells (PBMCs), taken when the disease was refractory, from a patient treated with antithyroid drugs. The receptors shown here come from a female donor with Graves disease.

Concerning this clonotype itself: A much larger clone differs from this one at a single base, so this may be a read error. The J gene is TRBJ1-2, the V gene TRBV7-9; no clear D gene. V lost 4 bases to trimming and J lost 1 base, with 10 bases between them. The germline V gene encodes CDR1 SEHNR and CDR2 FQNEAQ (reference sequence). The CDR3 consists of 14 residues. The CDR3 region is CASSSQPVNYGYTF. The DNA of the CDR3 is TGTGCCAGCAGCTCCCAGCCAGTTAACTATGGCTACACCTTC.

This clonotype was found many times. The rearrangement uses TRBV12-3 or TRBV12-4 and TRBJ1-5; D call uncertain. The CDR3 totals 13 residues. V was pared by 4 bases and J by 4 bases, with 8 bases between. The CDR3 DNA follows: TGTGCCAGCAGTTCCCCAGGAAATCAGCCCCAGCATTTT. Its protein is CASSSPGNQPQHF.

This clonotype showed up just a few times. This rearrangement joins TRBV15 to TRBJ2-7; D perhaps matches TRBD1 (5 bases). The CDR3 runs to 13 residues. V was trimmed by 9 bases and J by 3 bases, leaving 15 bases between them. Looked up from germline, CDR1 is LNHNV and CDR2 is YYDKDF (reference sequence). CDR3 nucleotides: TGTGCCACTCAGAAGACAGAAAACTACGAGCAGTACTTC. It encodes CATQKTENYEQYF.

This clonotype turned up a few times. The V gene is TRBV20-1, the J gene TRBJ2-2; 8 nucleotides align to TRBD2. This CDR3 has 14 residues. J gave up 5 bases and V 1 base, and 3 bases lay outside the gene matches. From germline, CDR1 is DFQATT and CDR2 SNEGSKA (reference sequence). The CDR3 here is CSARAGGWTGELFF. CDR3 DNA: TGCAGTGCTAGAGCGGGAGGGTGGACCGGGGAGCTGTTTTTT.

The table lists this clonotype with many counts. The chain is built from TRBV27 and TRBJ1-2; 11 bases are a match to TRBD1. This CDR3 contains 16 residues. Germline CDR1 reads MNHEY; CDR2 reads SMNVEV (reference sequence). V lost 5 bases and J lost 8; bases outside the gene matches: 13. In DNA, the CDR3 is TGTGCCAGCAGTCCCCGGACAGGGGGCGCAACTTTAGGCTACACCTTC. As protein: CASSPRTGGATLGYTF.

V usage is TRBV7-2 and J usage is TRBJ2-3; D tentatively reads TRBD1 or TRBD2 (6 bases each). Between the trimmed V and J ends, which lost 4 bases and 0 bases, there was a span of 14 bases. Germline CDR1 reads SGHTA; CDR2 reads FQGNSA. The CDR3 is 16 residues long. The CDR3 here is CASSSTGTQSTDTQYF. The CDR3 bases are TGTGCCAGCAGCTCAACAGGGACTCAAAGCACAGATACGCAGTATTTT. Using reference TRBV7-2 and TRBJ2-3 for the parts outside the CDR3, the full variable domain is GAGVSQSPSNKVTEKGKDVELRCDPISGHTALYWYRQSLGQGLEFLIYFQGNSAPDKSGLPSDRFSAERTGGSVSTLTIQRTQQEDSAVYLCASSSTGTQSTDTQYFGPGTRLTVL.

The rearrangement joins TRBV20-1 to TRBJ2-4; the match to TRBD1 covers 8 bases. CDR3 size: 14 residues. The trim removed 3 bases at V and 5 bases at J, leaving 6 bases unmatched. The V gene's germline CDR1 is DFQATT and CDR2 SNEGSKA (reference sequence). The CDR3 DNA is TGCAGTGCTAGGGACAGGGACGGCGAAAACATTCAGTACTTC. Protein product: CSARDRDGENIQYF.

This clonotype was picked up many times. The chain has TRBV19 and TRBJ1-1; perhaps TRBD1 as D (6 bases). This CDR3 has 15 amino acids. Trimming pared 6 bases from V and 5 bases from J, leaving 19 bases between. Germline V lookup: CDR1 LNHDA, CDR2 SQIVND (reference sequence). DNA of the CDR3: TGTGCCAGTAGGAGAAAACAGGGAGGTGCGACTGAAGCTTTCTTT. As protein: CASRRKQGGATEAFF.

Note on this clonotype: A much larger clone lies one base from this, so it may be a read error. The rearrangement uses TRBV30 and TRBJ2-4; tentatively, D is TRBD1 or TRBD2 (5 bases each). The length of the CDR3 is 12 residues. Trimming removed 5 bases from V and 6 bases from J, with 11 bases in between. Germline values: CDR1 GTSNPN, CDR2 SVGIG (reference sequence). CDR3 region: CAWGGMGNIQYF. The CDR3, as DNA: TGTGCCTGGGGGGGAATGGGAAACATTCAGTACTTC. The full variable domain, rest sourced from reference TRBV30 and TRBJ2-4, is SQTIHQWPATLVQPVGSPLSLECTVEGTSNPNLYWYRQAAGRGLQLLFYSVGIGQISSEVPQNLSASRPQDRQFILSSKKLLLSDSGFYLCAWGGMGNIQYFGAGTRLSVL.

This clonotype was observed at least ten times. This sequence joins TRBV6-1 and TRBJ1-2; weak D call: TRBD1 (6 bases). Germline V CDR1 and CDR2: MNHNS, SASEGT. This CDR3 comprises 14 residues. The V gene lost 0 bases and the J gene lost 6 bases, with 11 bases spanning the gap. The DNA for the CDR3 is TGTGCCAGCAGTGAAGCTTGGCAGGGGAATGGCTACACCTTC. This translates into CASSEAWQGNGYTF.

J is TRBJ2-6 and V is TRBV18; D remains unclear. The germline V and J ends were trimmed by 2 bases and 0 bases, with 11 bases remaining between them. Germline lookup yields CDR1 KGHSH and CDR2 LQKENI. The CDR3 spans 17 residues. Here the CDR3 DNA reads TGTGCCAGCTCACCATCCCATGCCACCTCTGGGGCCAACGTCCTGACTTTC. Amino acids: CASSPSHATSGANVLTF.

This clonotype was recorded many times. This chain uses TRBV12-3 or TRBV12-4 with TRBJ1-4; 8 bases line up with TRBD1. The CDR3 runs to 19 residues. V lost 3 bases, J lost 4 bases, and 16 bases stayed unmatched. CDR3 in DNA: TGTGCCAGCAGTTTTTTAGTCGGGACAGGAGACGACGTTAATGAAAAACTGTTTTTT. As protein: CASSFLVGTGDDVNEKLFF.

This clonotype was found many times. The chain joins TRBV11-2 to TRBJ2-5; D remains ambiguous. Germline CDR1 SGHAT, CDR2 FQNNGV. The germline V and J ends were trimmed by 5 bases and 5 bases, with 15 bases remaining between them. The CDR3 contains 14 residues. The CDR3 DNA sequence: TGTGCCAGCAGCGCCCGACCACCCATGGAGACCCAGTACTTC. Protein sequence: CASSARPPMETQYF.

Concerning this clonotype: A much larger clone differs by one base, so this may be a read error. The gene calls are TRBV28 and TRBJ1-5, with 7 bases lining up with TRBD1. This CDR3 comprises 15 residues. Germline-derived CDR1 and CDR2 are MDHEN and SYDVKM. The CDR3 coding sequence is TGTGCCAGCAGAGCACAGGGGTCCTTCGGTCAGCCCCATCATTTT. This sequence encodes CASRAQGSFGQPHHF.

This clonotype was observed a handful of times. The chain carries TRBV18 and TRBJ2-7; 11 positions agree with TRBD2. This CDR3 spans 17 amino acids. V shed 4 bases, J shed 3 bases, and the junction held 11 bases outside the gene matches. The germline CDR1 and CDR2 sequences are KGHSH and LQKENI. CDR3 region: CASSQDPGLADGYEQYF. The CDR3, as DNA: TGTGCCAGCTCACAAGATCCGGGACTAGCGGACGGCTACGAGCAGTACTTC.

This clonotype appeared many times. The chain is built from TRBV20-1 and TRBJ2-7; D is possibly TRBD2 (6 bases). CDR1 is DFQATT, CDR2 SNEGSKA, per germline (reference sequence). This CDR3 contains 14 residues. The V end lost 2 bases, the J end lost 4 bases, and 15 bases lay between the germline ends. The CDR3: CSARRPAGGYEQYF. The CDR3 nucleotides read TGCAGTGCTAGACGGCCAGCGGGCGGATACGAGCAGTACTTC.

This clonotype has more than one count but fewer than ten. The chain combines TRBV10-1 with TRBJ2-2, with D perhaps matching TRBD1 (6 bases). V dropped 3 bases and J dropped 5 bases, with 10 bases sitting between them. The CDR3 has 14 amino acids. Germline V lookup: CDR1 WNHNN, CDR2 SYGVQD (reference sequence). The CDR3 nucleotides are TGCGCCAGCAGTGACCTGGACAGTACCGGGGAGCTGTTTTTT. Protein sequence: CASSDLDSTGELFF.

Notes on this clonotype: A junction boundary mismatches the germline segment, possibly from a read error. CDR3: CAGSGGVAGWGFF. The CDR3 DNA sequence: TGTGCCGGCAGTGGAGGGGTAGCGGGATGGGGGTTCTTC. The chain is built from TRBV2 and TRBJ2-5; the match to TRBD2 covers 8 bases. Germline V gene lookup returns CDR1 SNHLY and CDR2 FYNNEI. This CDR3 spans 13 amino acids.

This clonotype came up once. The V and J genes are TRBV28 and TRBJ2-5; tentative D call: TRBD2 (5 bases). The end of the DNA aligns better with TRBJ2-1, so the J call may be wrong. The CDR3 extends over 15 amino acids. Germline V gene lookup returns CDR1 MDHEN and CDR2 SYDVKM. CDR3 DNA sequence: TGTGCCAGCAGTTTAATCTGGAAGTCGGGAAATGAGCAGTTCTTC. Protein sequence: CASSLIWKSGNEQFF.

V and J are TRBV5-4 and TRBJ1-2, with a tentative D call TRBD1 (6 bases). The CDR3 is made up of 20 amino acids. Germline CDR1 SGHNT, CDR2 YYREEE (reference sequence). V lost 2 bases and J lost 0, with 26 bases in between. CDR3 protein: CASSFVSPSEGQSPNYGYTF. The CDR3 DNA sequence: TGTGCCAGCAGCTTTGTTTCGCCCTCCGAAGGACAGTCTCCTAACTATGGCTACACCTTC.

At least ten counts were recorded for this clonotype. The chain couples TRBV7-2 to TRBJ2-5; possible D gene TRBD1, 5 bases. Germline CDR1 SGHTA, CDR2 FQGNSA. This CDR3 has 17 amino acids. Trimming shortened V by 6 bases and J by 4 bases, and 24 bases separated the two germline ends. CDR3 loop: CASRSLDNSGLVETQYF. In DNA form, the CDR3 reads TGTGCCAGCAGAAGCTTAGATAATTCAGGGTTGGTAGAGACCCAGTACTTC.

This clonotype was found many times. The V call is TRBV20-1, the J call TRBJ1-2; 9 nucleotides match TRBD1. The length of the CDR3 is 13 residues. The germline V gene has CDR1 DFQATT and CDR2 SNEGSKA (reference sequence). The V and J ends lost 8 bases and 6 bases, in that order; junction bases with no gene match: 10. The CDR3 bases are TGCAGTTCCCAGGACAGGGGAAGCGATGGCTACACCTTC. Translation: CSSQDRGSDGYTF.